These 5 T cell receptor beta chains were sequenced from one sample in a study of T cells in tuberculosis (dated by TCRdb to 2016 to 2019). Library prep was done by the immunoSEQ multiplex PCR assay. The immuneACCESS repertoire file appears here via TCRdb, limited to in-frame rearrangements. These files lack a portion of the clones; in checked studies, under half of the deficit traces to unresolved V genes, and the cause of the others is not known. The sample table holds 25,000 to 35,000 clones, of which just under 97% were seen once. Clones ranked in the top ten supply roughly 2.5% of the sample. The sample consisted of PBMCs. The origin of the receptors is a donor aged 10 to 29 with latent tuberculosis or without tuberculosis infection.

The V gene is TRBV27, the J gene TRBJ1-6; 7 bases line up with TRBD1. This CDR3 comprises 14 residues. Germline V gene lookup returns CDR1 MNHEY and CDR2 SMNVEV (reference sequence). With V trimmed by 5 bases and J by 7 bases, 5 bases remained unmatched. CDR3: CASSPGTENSPLHF. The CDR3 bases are TGTGCCAGCAGTCCCGGGACAGAGAATTCACCCCTCCACTTT.

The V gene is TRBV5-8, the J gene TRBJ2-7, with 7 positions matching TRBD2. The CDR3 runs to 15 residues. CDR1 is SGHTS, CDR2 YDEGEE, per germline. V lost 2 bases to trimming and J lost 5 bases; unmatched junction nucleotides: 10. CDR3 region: CASSFYRAGVDEQYF. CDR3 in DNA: TGTGCCAGCAGCTTTTATCGGGCGGGGGTAGACGAGCAGTACTTC.

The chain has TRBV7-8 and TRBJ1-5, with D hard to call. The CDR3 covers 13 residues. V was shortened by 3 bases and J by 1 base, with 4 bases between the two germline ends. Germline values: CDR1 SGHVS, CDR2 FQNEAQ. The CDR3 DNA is TGTGCCAGCAGCTTCGGGAGCAATCAGCCCCAGCATTTT. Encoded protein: CASSFGSNQPQHF.

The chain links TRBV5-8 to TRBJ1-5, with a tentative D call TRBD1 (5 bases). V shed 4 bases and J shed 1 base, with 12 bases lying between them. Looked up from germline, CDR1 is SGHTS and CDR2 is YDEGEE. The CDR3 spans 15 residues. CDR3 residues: CASSKGQRSNQPQHF. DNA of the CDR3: TGTGCCAGCAGCAAAGGACAACGGAGCAATCAGCCCCAGCATTTT. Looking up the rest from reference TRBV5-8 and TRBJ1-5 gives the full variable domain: EAGVTQSPTHLIKTRGQQATLRCSPISGHTSVYWYQQALGLGLQFLLWYDEGEERNRGNFPPRFSGRQFPNYSSELNVNALELEDSALYLCASSKGQRSNQPQHFGDGTRLSIL.

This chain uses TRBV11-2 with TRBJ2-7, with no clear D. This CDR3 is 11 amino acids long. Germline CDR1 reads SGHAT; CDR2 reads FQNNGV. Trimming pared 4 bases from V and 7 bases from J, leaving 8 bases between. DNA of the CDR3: TGTGCCAGCAGCTCCGCACTAGAGCAGTACTTC. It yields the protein CASSSALEQYF.